This paragraph covers one T cell receptor beta chain sequence. The data derive from a study of blood T cell repertoires in COVID-19. Study as a whole: Samples of COVID-19 (acute and convalescent) were obtained from the United States, Italy and Spain.

Assay used: immunoSEQ multiplex PCR; TCRdb lists only in-frame clones, some missing. The sample has tens of thousands of clones, around 80% seen once; the top ten hold approximately 18%. This CDR3 contains 16 residues. After removal of 5 bases from V and 0 bases from J, the junction contained 6 bases not matched to a gene. Germline lookup yields CDR1 MNHEY and CDR2 SMNVEV (reference sequence). Sequenced material: peripheral blood. The genes are TRBV27 and TRBJ2-2; 7 positions agree with TRBD2. This clonotype was sampled from a young man with COVID-19, enrolled during active disease. The CDR3 protein is CASSPIAGSNTGELFF. For the CDR3, the DNA is TGTGCCAGCAGTCCCATAGCGGGCTCGAACACCGGGGAGCTGTTTTTT.